The clone carrying this T cell receptor beta chain was observed once. The antigen is undetermined. The data belong to a study of shared clonotypes between healthy human individuals. Overall study results and limits: Collection of samples was limited to blood; tissue repertoires likely differ. Generally, estimated richness proved larger in naive subsets than it did in memory subsets. Among donors, the sharing of clonotypes was expected to be influenced by sequencing depth.

Per the study methods: Filtering differed because ImmunoSEQ produced junction-only sequences that carried no quality scores. The data were produced by immunoSEQ multiplex PCR, yet TCRdb's version contains in-frame clones alone and is incomplete. V, J and clone size are those of that table, while D and trimming were read from the DNA. The sample lists hundreds of thousands of clones; 90% to 96% were seen once. Trimming stripped 10 bases from V and 7 bases from J, with 22 bases between. Germline V gene sequence: CDR1 SGHVS, CDR2 FQNEAQ. The CDR3 contains 14 residues. The sequenced sample was naive CD4+ T cells sorted from blood. Noted subset: CD45RA+ positively selected. The chain is built from TRBV7-8 and TRBJ1-2; the D is unclear. The clonotype was recovered from a woman in her 30s in good health. The CDR3: CATRLLPDDSGYTF. CDR3 in DNA: TGTGCCACCCGGTTGTTGCCTGACGACTCTGGCTACACCTTC.